The T cell receptor beta chain under discussion was sequenced for a study of regulatory T cells in long-lasting Graves disease. About the research overall: Those Graves' patients who were newly diagnosed had been on antithyroid drugs under 3 months. General observations from the study: Persistent Graves' patients showed a TCR diversity that was lower than that of newly diagnosed ones.

This clonotype was seen repeatedly, ten times or more. The antigen remains unidentified. The time point here: newly diagnosed GD, antithyroid drugs for less than 3 months. PBMC-derived RNA was used for the TCR library. Arm-PCR of CDR3 regions and iRepertoire HTBI primers were the basis on which TCR beta libraries were built. TCRdb analysed the multiplex PCR reads with MiXCR anew, one entry per CDR3 protein. The sample carries 300,000 to 400,000 distinct CDR3 sequences, 15% to 20% recorded once. Losses at the gene ends were 5 bases for V and 1 base for J; bases not matched to a gene: 6. Looked up from germline, CDR1 is SEHNR and CDR2 is FQNEAQ (reference sequence). CDR3 length: 18 residues.

Here the sequenced sample was peripheral blood mononuclear cells (PBMCs), taken at new diagnosis, from a patient treated with antithyroid drugs. This clonotype was sampled from a female donor with Graves disease. This chain joins TRBV7-9 and TRBJ2-1, with 15 bases identical to TRBD2. The CDR3 here is CASSGLAGGLGSYNEQFF. The CDR3, as DNA: TGTGCCAGCAGCGGACTAGCGGGAGGGCTAGGGTCCTACAATGAGCAGTTCTTC.